One and the same sample provided the 28 T cell receptor beta chains below, sequenced in a study of blood T cell repertoires in COVID-19. Sequencing used immunoSEQ multiplex PCR; TCRdb keeps in-frame clones, though not all of them. The sample holds over 250,000 clones, roughly 90% seen once. The material sequenced was PBMCs or T cells enriched from blood (not recorded which). These receptors were collected from a woman under 40 who had recovered from COVID-19.

This clone came up once. The CDR3 loop is CASSPSGFLSYEQYF. CDR3 nucleotides: TGTGCCAGTAGTCCTAGCGGTTTCCTCTCCTACGAGCAGTACTTC. The chain couples TRBV19 to TRBJ2-7; 7 nucleotides line up with TRBD2. The trim removed 5 bases at V and 0 bases at J, leaving 7 bases unmatched. Germline-derived CDR1 and CDR2 are LNHDA and SQIVND (reference sequence). This CDR3 region has 15 residues.

This chain joins TRBV19 and TRBJ1-5, with a possible D match to TRBD1 (6 bases). The CDR3 has 14 amino acids. V lost 1 base to trimming and J lost 7 bases, with 11 bases between them. Germline CDR1 is LNHDA and CDR2 is SQIVND (reference sequence). The CDR3 reads CASSIVPGGQPQHF. The CDR3 bases are TGTGCCAGTAGTATAGTACCTGGGGGCCAGCCCCAGCATTTT.

The V gene is TRBV15, the J gene TRBJ2-5; D remains ambiguous. V was shortened by 0 bases and J by 2 bases, with 4 bases between the two germline ends. The CDR3 totals 13 residues. Germline CDR1 is LNHNV and CDR2 is YYDKDF (reference sequence). The CDR3 DNA reads TGTGCCACCAGCAGAGATCGGCAAGAGACCCAGTACTTC. Its protein is CATSRDRQETQYF.

V is TRBV7-8 and J is TRBJ1-4, with 10 bases matching TRBD1. The V segment lost 0 bases and the J segment 7 bases; nucleotides outside the gene matches: 5. This CDR3 comprises 16 residues. The V gene's germline CDR1 is SGHVS and CDR2 FQNEAQ. Here the CDR3 DNA reads TGTGCCAGCAGCTTAGCGAGGGACAGGGGAGGTGAAAAACTGTTTTTT. Translation: CASSLARDRGGEKLFF.

This chain links TRBV28 with TRBJ1-6; 10 nucleotides match TRBD1. The ends lost 6 bases at V and 7 bases at J; junction bases unmatched: 9. The germline V gene encodes CDR1 MDHEN and CDR2 SYDVKM. The CDR3 spans 16 residues. The CDR3 sequence is CASSGPGQGKNSPLHF. The CDR3 nucleotides are TGTGCCAGCAGCGGACCGGGACAGGGGAAAAATTCACCCCTCCACTTT.

The chain combines TRBV9 with TRBJ2-7, with 7 bases aligning to TRBD1. The germline gives CDR1 SGDLS, CDR2 YYNGEE. This CDR3 region has 15 residues. J gave up 2 bases and V 4 bases, and 9 bases lay outside the gene matches. The CDR3 DNA reads TGTGCCAGCAGCCACAGAGGGGGCGAAACCTACGAGCAGTACTTC. Translation gives CASSHRGGETYEQYF.

The J gene is TRBJ2-3, the V gene TRBV7-3; perhaps TRBD2 as D (6 bases). V lost 0 bases, J lost 4 bases, and 14 bases lay in between. The CDR3 consists of 16 residues. The germline CDR1 and CDR2 sequences are SGHTA and FQGTGA. The CDR3 DNA follows: TGTGCCAGCAGCTTAACTCCTCTCGGGGGAGCAGATACGCAGTATTTT. Residues: CASSLTPLGGADTQYF.

The J gene is TRBJ2-7, the V gene TRBV30; tentatively, D is TRBD2 (7 bases). The germline V and J ends were trimmed by 0 bases and 1 base, with 13 bases remaining between them. Germline assignment: CDR1 GTSNPN and CDR2 SVGIG (reference sequence). The CDR3 has 15 amino acids. DNA for the CDR3: TGTGCCTGGAGTGTAGGGGGGGTTCGGTCCTACGAGCAGTACTTC. It specifies CAWSVGGVRSYEQYF.

This rearrangement joins TRBV7-9 to TRBJ2-3; 9 nucleotides align to TRBD2. The V gene's germline CDR1 is SEHNR and CDR2 FQNEAQ (reference sequence). The CDR3 length is 15 residues. The V segment lost 5 bases and the J segment 5 bases; nucleotides outside the gene matches: 8. In DNA, the CDR3 is TGTGCCAGCAGCGCACGCGGGGGGGCAGGAGATACGCAGTATTTT. Its translation is CASSARGGAGDTQYF.

This chain uses TRBV7-2 with TRBJ2-7; 8 nucleotides match TRBD1. Germline loops: CDR1 SGHTA, CDR2 FQGNSA. This CDR3 has 17 amino acids. J lost 6 bases, V lost 2 bases, and 15 bases had no gene match. The CDR3 sequence: CASSLLYRGWNYAEQYF. The CDR3 coding sequence is TGTGCCAGCAGCTTACTCTACAGGGGGTGGAATTACGCCGAGCAGTACTTC.

This rearrangement joins TRBV10-2 to TRBJ2-3; a possible D gene is TRBD2 (5 bases). The CDR3 is 17 residues long. Trimming stripped 7 bases from V and 1 base from J, with 21 bases between. The germline gives CDR1 WSHSY, CDR2 SAAADI. The CDR3 DNA sequence: TGCGCCAGCACCCCGGACGTGGGCGGGCCGGGCACAGATACGCAGTATTTT. Its translation is CASTPDVGGPGTDTQYF.

The chain combines TRBV6-5 with TRBJ1-2; 7 bases are shared with TRBD1. Trimming at V came to 3 bases and at J to 6 bases, leaving 7 bases not matched to a gene. This CDR3 comprises 14 residues. Germline loops: CDR1 MNHEY, CDR2 SVGAGI. CDR3 coding DNA: TGTGCCAGCAGTTATAATAGGGGGCAGGATGGCTACACCTTC. It specifies CASSYNRGQDGYTF.

The rearrangement joins TRBV28 to TRBJ1-2; D perhaps matches TRBD1 (6 bases). CDR3 length: 11 amino acids. V lost 4 bases, J lost 10 bases, and 10 bases lay in between. Germline CDR1 reads MDHEN; CDR2 reads SYDVKM. The CDR3: CASSSGVDYTF. The CDR3 coding sequence is TGTGCCAGCAGTTCAGGGGTCGACTACACCTTC.

The chain carries TRBV24-1 and TRBJ2-1; 7 bases fit TRBD1. The CDR3 consists of 16 residues. Trimming removed 0 bases from V and 3 bases from J; junction bases left unmatched: 4. Germline V gene sequence: CDR1 KGHDR, CDR2 SFDVKD. The CDR3, as DNA: TGTGCCACCAGTGATTTGGAGGGGGCGAACTACAATGAGCAGTTCTTC. It encodes CATSDLEGANYNEQFF.

V and J are TRBV7-9 and TRBJ2-7; tentatively, D is TRBD1 (5 bases). Germline assignment: CDR1 SEHNR and CDR2 FQNEAQ (reference sequence). V was cut by 6 bases and J by 7 bases, with 7 bases left in between. CDR3 length: 10 amino acids. CDR3: CASSNREQYF. As DNA, the CDR3 is TGTGCCAGCAGTAACAGGGAGCAGTACTTC.

V usage is TRBV30 and J usage is TRBJ2-3; TRBD1 matches at 10 bases. V shed 3 bases, J shed 4 bases, and the junction held 10 bases outside the gene matches. Germline V gene sequence: CDR1 GTSNPN, CDR2 SVGIG (reference sequence). CDR3 length equals 16 residues. For the CDR3, the DNA is TGTGCCTGGAGAAAAAGGGACAGGGGAAGTTCAGATACGCAGTATTTT. This codes for CAWRKRDRGSSDTQYF.

The J gene is TRBJ2-5, the V gene TRBV5-1, with TRBD1 matching 7 bases. V was clipped by 0 bases and J by 5 bases; unmatched bases: 7. The CDR3 spans 15 residues. Germline loops: CDR1 SGHRS, CDR2 YFSETQ. CDR3 nucleotides: TGCGCCAGCAGCTTGGGGTACAGGGGCCCGGAGACCCAGTACTTC. It specifies CASSLGYRGPETQYF.

This clone was seen just once. V gene TRBV5-1 combines with J gene TRBJ2-7; TRBD2 agrees at 8 bases. The J segment lost 4 bases and the V segment lost 2 bases, leaving 11 bases of the junction unmatched. Germline loops: CDR1 SGHRS, CDR2 YFSETQ. This CDR3 contains 16 residues. The CDR3, as DNA: TGCGCCAGCAGCTTAGTAGCGGGGACACAGGAATACGAGCAGTACTTC. Its translation is CASSLVAGTQEYEQYF.

CDR3 in amino acids: CASSQGLAETQYF. In DNA form, the CDR3 reads TGTGCCAGCAGCCAAGGACTAGCAGAGACCCAGTACTTC. The chain couples TRBV6-2 or TRBV6-3 to TRBJ2-5, with 8 bases matching TRBD2. The germline gives CDR1 MNHEY, CDR2 SVGEGT. Trimming took 6 bases from V and 4 from J; bases not matched to a gene: 4. The CDR3 spans 13 residues.

Only a few counts were recorded for this clone. V and J are TRBV24-1 and TRBJ2-5; tentative D call: TRBD1 (5 bases). V was pared by 0 bases and J by 10 bases, with 8 bases between. The germline V gene encodes CDR1 KGHDR and CDR2 SFDVKD. The CDR3 extends over 12 amino acids. CDR3 loop: CATSDLIGVQYF. The CDR3 nucleotides are TGTGCCACCAGTGATTTGATAGGGGTCCAGTACTTC.

The chain recombines TRBV30 with TRBJ1-3, with a tentative D call TRBD1 (6 bases). The CDR3 extends over 13 amino acids. The V end lost 7 bases, the J end lost 11 bases, and 21 bases lay between the germline ends. Germline V gene data show CDR1 as GTSNPN and CDR2 as SVGIG (reference sequence). The CDR3 DNA sequence: TGTGCCTTGACGGGACAACGTGGAGGCCCCATATATTTT. Translating gives CALTGQRGGPIYF.

The chain joins TRBV28 to TRBJ1-5, with a weak D call TRBD1 (6 bases). The CDR3 sequence is 15 residues long. Germline lookup yields CDR1 MDHEN and CDR2 SYDVKM. Trimming cost V 5 bases and J 6 bases, with 17 bases left between them. CDR3 in DNA: TGTGCCAGCAGTCGGTTACGACAGGCGGGTCAGCCCCAGCATTTT. The encoded protein is CASSRLRQAGQPQHF.

The J gene is TRBJ2-5, the V gene TRBV18; TRBD2 matches 15 bases. CDR3 length: 18 amino acids. J gave up 5 bases and V 3 bases, and 10 bases lay outside the gene matches. Looked up from germline, CDR1 is KGHSH and CDR2 is LQKENI. The CDR3: CASSPPGLAGGVSETQYF. Here the CDR3 DNA reads TGTGCCAGCTCACCGCCGGGACTAGCGGGGGGCGTGTCGGAGACCCAGTACTTC.

The chain links TRBV12-3 or TRBV12-4 to TRBJ2-1; no clear D gene. CDR3 length: 11 residues. The ends were cut back, 4 bases at V and 10 bases at J, with 8 bases in the middle. CDR3: CASSYAREQFF. Here the CDR3 DNA reads TGTGCCAGCAGTTACGCCCGGGAGCAGTTCTTC.

The rearrangement links TRBV27 to TRBJ1-5; D perhaps matches TRBD1 (6 bases). V lost 2 bases and J lost 7, with 12 bases in between. The CDR3 has 14 residues. Germline values: CDR1 MNHEY, CDR2 SMNVEV (reference sequence). For the CDR3, the DNA is TGTGCCAGCAGTTTACAGGGGTTCGGGCAGCCCCAGCATTTT. As protein: CASSLQGFGQPQHF.

The chain links TRBV11-2 to TRBJ2-7, with a possible D match to TRBD1 (6 bases). The germline V gene encodes CDR1 SGHAT and CDR2 FQNNGV. V was cut by 3 bases and J by 4 bases, with 10 bases left in between. The CDR3 has 13 residues. In nucleotides, the CDR3 is TGTGCCAGCAGCTTCGGGACAAGGTACGAGCAGTACTTC. Its translation: CASSFGTRYEQYF.

The J gene is TRBJ1-2, the V gene TRBV13, with D possibly being TRBD1 (6 bases). The germline V gene has CDR1 PRHDT and CDR2 FYEKMQ (reference sequence). This CDR3 contains 17 residues. Trimming removed 8 bases at V and 5 bases at J, with 27 bases between. The CDR3 loop is CASHSSAAQGVRYGYTF. The DNA for the CDR3 is TGTGCCAGCCATTCCTCCGCAGCACAGGGTGTCCGGTATGGCTACACCTTC.

This clone was counted once. The chain employs TRBV5-1 and TRBJ2-1; no reliable D call. Trimming removed 0 bases from V and 0 bases from J, with 4 bases in between. From germline, CDR1 is SGHRS and CDR2 YFSETQ. CDR3 length equals 14 residues. The CDR3 bases are TGCGCCAGCAGCTTGGCGGGCTCCTACAATGAGCAGTTCTTC. Its translation: CASSLAGSYNEQFF.